This entry lists 25 T cell receptor beta chains sequenced from one sample in a study of cytomegalovirus exposure and HLA in healthy donors. 60 Vbeta and 13 Jbeta primers were used in PCR. The repertoire was sequenced with immunoSEQ multiplex PCR; TCRdb's copy has only in-frame clones and lacks some. The sample lists about 150,000 clones, approximately 64% occurring once. Material for sequencing was PBMCs. Source of these receptors: a woman aged 35 to 49 in good health and CMV-seronegative.

The chain joins TRBV29-1 to TRBJ1-2; 9 nucleotides line up with TRBD1. This CDR3 has 17 residues. Germline V gene lookup returns CDR1 SQVTM and CDR2 ANQGSEA. Trimming took 0 bases from V and 3 from J; bases not matched to a gene: 11. The CDR3 region has the DNA TGCAGCGTTGAAGATCGGTTACAGGGGGCGAAGGACTATGGCTACACCTTC. Translated: CSVEDRLQGAKDYGYTF.

In its sample, this clone was seen a few times. This chain joins TRBV7-2 and TRBJ2-7; 7 bases line up with TRBD1. This CDR3 has 13 amino acids. Germline V gene data show CDR1 as SGHTA and CDR2 as FQGNSA. The V and J ends lost 6 bases and 6 bases, in that order; junction bases with no gene match: 8. The CDR3 reads CASSFGDSLEQYF. The CDR3 DNA is TGTGCCAGCAGTTTCGGGGACAGCCTCGAGCAGTACTTC.

This chain links TRBV7-9 with TRBJ1-1; no reliable D call. The length of the CDR3 is 14 residues. Germline V gene lookup returns CDR1 SEHNR and CDR2 FQNEAQ (reference sequence). The germline V and J ends were trimmed by 5 bases and 1 base, with 11 bases remaining between them. DNA for the CDR3: TGTGCCAGCAGCCCAGAGGCGGGGAACACTGAAGCTTTCTTT. Residues: CASSPEAGNTEAFF.

The chain has TRBV27 and TRBJ2-7, with 7 bases matching TRBD1. With V trimmed by 2 bases and J by 3 bases, 4 bases remained unmatched. Germline assignment: CDR1 MNHEY and CDR2 SMNVEV (reference sequence). The CDR3 sequence is 14 residues long. The CDR3 DNA sequence: TGTGCCAGCAGTTTAGGGACAGCCCTCTACGAGCAGTACTTC. It is translated as CASSLGTALYEQYF.

With regard to this clone: Compared with germline, one end of the junction differs, possibly owing to a read error. The chain employs TRBV5-1 and TRBJ1-1; 7 bases match TRBD1. The CDR3 sequence is 16 residues long. Germline V gene data show CDR1 as SGHRS and CDR2 as YFSETQ. CDR3 in amino acids: CASSSQGVGINSEAFF. As DNA, the CDR3 is TGCGCCAGCAGTTCCCAGGGGGTGGGCATCAACAGTGAAGCTTTCTTT.

CDR3 in amino acids: CASSYLGGPTVTYEQYF. The DNA for the CDR3 is TGTGCCAGCAGCTACTTAGGGGGCCCGACGGTGACCTACGAGCAGTACTTC. The V call is TRBV7-2, the J call TRBJ2-7, with TRBD1 matching 7 bases. The CDR3 extends over 17 amino acids. CDR1 and CDR2 (germline): SGHTA, FQGNSA. With V trimmed by 4 bases and J by 2 bases, 14 bases remained unmatched. The full variable domain, in which reference TRBV7-2 and TRBJ2-7 provide the parts outside the CDR3, is GAGVSQSPSNKVTEKGKDVELRCDPISGHTALYWYRQSLGQGLEFLIYFQGNSAPDKSGLPSDRFSAERTGGSVSTLTIQRTQQEDSAVYLCASSYLGGPTVTYEQYFGPGTRLTVT.

Worth noting for this clone: One junction end does not reproduce the germline sequence, and a read error may be involved. The gene calls are TRBV7-9 and TRBJ1-2; tentatively, D is TRBD1 (5 bases). CDR3 size: 12 residues. Looked up from germline, CDR1 is SEHNR and CDR2 is FQNEAQ (reference sequence). DNA of the CDR3: TGTTCCAGCAGCTCCGGGGGTTATGGCTACACCTTC. Residues: CSSSSGGYGYTF. The variable domain in full, with the rest retrieved from reference TRBV7-9 and TRBJ1-2, is DTGVSQNPRHKITKRGQNVTFRCDPISEHNRLYWYRQTLGQGPEFLTYFQNEAQLEKSRLLSDRFSAERPKGSFSTLEIQRTEQGDSAMYLCSSSSGGYGYTFGSGTRLTVV.

CDR3 loop: CASSLQGAISGNTIYF. For the CDR3, the DNA is TGTGCCAGCAGCCTACAGGGGGCTATCTCTGGAAACACCATATATTTT. The chain couples TRBV5-6 to TRBJ1-3, with 9 bases aligning to TRBD1. Germline V gene data show CDR1 as SGHDT and CDR2 as YYEEEE. Unmatched junction bases numbered 5, after V lost 4 bases and J lost 0 bases. The CDR3 spans 16 residues.

In this sample, this clone turned up a few times. V is TRBV12-1 and J is TRBJ1-5; the table names TRBD1, a call not compared with the DNA. TRBV12-1 is noted as a pseudogene. The CDR3 loop spans 18 amino acids. The CDR3 is CASTGHRHGTGGTQPQHF. CDR3 nucleotides: TGTGCCAGCACGGGGCACCGGCACGGGACAGGGGGCACTCAGCCCCAGCATTTT.

V is TRBV7-3 and J is TRBJ1-6, with no clear D. Germline CDR1 SGHTA, CDR2 FQGTGA. V lost 0 bases, J lost 8 bases, and 5 bases lay in between. The CDR3 is 13 amino acids. For the CDR3, the DNA is TGTGCCAGCAGCTTAACTAGCGATTCACCCCTCCACTTT. It is translated as CASSLTSDSPLHF.

This clone has only one observation. V and J are TRBV6-1 and TRBJ2-3; D might be TRBD1 (5 bases). Germline CDR1 is MNHNS and CDR2 is SASEGT. Trimming cost V 0 bases and J 2 bases, with 9 bases left between them. The CDR3 contains 15 residues. CDR3 DNA: TGTGCCAGCAGTGAAGCAGGACATGACACAGATACGCAGTATTTT. Its translation: CASSEAGHDTDTQYF.

The V gene is TRBV4-2, the J gene TRBJ2-7; 7 nucleotides agree with TRBD1. The germline V gene has CDR1 LGHNA and CDR2 YNFKEQ. The CDR3 is 15 amino acids. With 0 bases clipped from V and 2 bases from J, the junction kept 4 bases outside the gene matches. For the CDR3, the DNA is TGTGCCAGCAGCCAAGATGGCGGACAGGCCTACGAGCAGTACTTC. Protein sequence: CASSQDGGQAYEQYF.

This clone has only a few counts. This sequence joins TRBV19 and TRBJ1-1; D unclear. From germline, CDR1 is LNHDA and CDR2 SQIVND (reference sequence). V dropped 6 bases and J dropped 1 base, with 9 bases sitting between them. This CDR3 spans 13 amino acids. In DNA form, the CDR3 reads TGTGCCAGTAGCCTTTCACAGAACACTGAAGCTTTCTTT. This encodes CASSLSQNTEAFF.

The chain carries TRBV9 and TRBJ1-2, with 9 positions matching TRBD1. Germline CDR1 is SGDLS and CDR2 is YYNGEE. The J segment lost 3 bases and the V segment lost 2 bases, leaving 5 bases of the junction unmatched. The CDR3 contains 15 residues. CDR3 amino acids: CASSVRDREDYGYTF. The CDR3 DNA is TGTGCCAGCAGCGTCCGGGACAGGGAAGACTATGGCTACACCTTC.

The chain combines TRBV4-1 with TRBJ2-7; D uncertain. This CDR3 is 13 amino acids long. Trimming stripped 3 bases from V and 2 bases from J, with 8 bases between. CDR1 and CDR2 from the germline V gene are MGHRA and YSYEKL. CDR3 nucleotide sequence: TGCGCCAGCAGCCACCGTCTAGCCTACGAGCAGTACTTC. Residues: CASSHRLAYEQYF.

The chain combines TRBV18 with TRBJ1-1, with D hard to call. V was pared by 3 bases and J by 7 bases, with 12 bases between. This CDR3 contains 13 residues. Germline assignment: CDR1 KGHSH and CDR2 LQKENI. The CDR3 DNA reads TGTGCCAGCTCACCCTCCCTAGACCGTGAAGCTTTCTTT. It translates to CASSPSLDREAFF.

The chain has TRBV6-5 and TRBJ1-1; D is perhaps TRBD1 (5 bases). V gave up 6 bases and J gave up 1 base, with 9 bases separating them. The CDR3 sequence is 13 residues long. Germline CDR1 MNHEY, CDR2 SVGAGI. The CDR3 protein is CASRARGNTEAFF. The CDR3, as DNA: TGTGCCAGCAGGGCAAGGGGGAACACTGAAGCTTTCTTT.

This chain connects TRBV5-1 to TRBJ2-7; a weak D match, TRBD2 (5 bases). The germline V gene encodes CDR1 SGHRS and CDR2 YFSETQ. Trimming stripped 4 bases from V and 7 bases from J, with 12 bases between. CDR3 length: 12 residues. CDR3 in amino acids: CASSEPGLEQYF. CDR3 nucleotide sequence: TGCGCCAGCAGCGAACCCGGACTGGAGCAGTACTTC.

This clone was seen more than once but under ten times. The chain employs TRBV28 and TRBJ1-2; 7 positions match TRBD1. Germline-derived CDR1 and CDR2 are MDHEN and SYDVKM. The CDR3 covers 12 residues. After removal of 5 bases from V and 5 bases from J, the junction contained 2 bases not matched to a gene. The CDR3 DNA follows: TGTGCCAGCAGTAGGACAGGTTATGGCTACACCTTC. As protein: CASSRTGYGYTF.

The rearrangement links TRBV7-2 to TRBJ2-7; tentative D call: TRBD1 (6 bases). V gave up 5 bases and J gave up 1 base, with 18 bases separating them. CDR1 and CDR2 (germline): SGHTA, FQGNSA. The CDR3 extends over 16 amino acids. The CDR3 reads CASSRTVDKGSYEQYF. For the CDR3, the DNA is TGTGCCAGCAGCCGGACAGTGGATAAAGGGTCCTACGAGCAGTACTTC.

The V gene is TRBV2, the J gene TRBJ2-5, with D possibly matching TRBD1 (5 bases). V lost 2 bases to trimming and J lost 2 bases, with 12 bases between them. The CDR3 runs to 15 residues. Germline CDR1 reads SNHLY; CDR2 reads FYNNEI. CDR3 region: CASSELQGTQETQYF. The CDR3 DNA sequence: TGTGCCAGCAGTGAATTGCAGGGAACTCAAGAGACCCAGTACTTC.

J is TRBJ1-2 and V is TRBV19; perhaps TRBD1 as D (5 bases). The CDR3 has 14 residues. The germline CDR1 and CDR2 sequences are LNHDA and SQIVND (reference sequence). V was cut by 2 bases and J by 6 bases, with 13 bases left in between. CDR3 amino acids: CASSIRQSSNGYTF. CDR3 bases: TGTGCCAGTAGTATACGACAGTCTTCCAATGGCTACACCTTC.

The chain has TRBV11-2 and TRBJ2-1; D is perhaps TRBD2 (7 bases). The V end was cut by 5 bases, the J end by 8 bases, with 22 bases between. Germline V gives CDR1 SGHAT, CDR2 FQNNGV. The CDR3 contains 16 residues. The CDR3 protein is CASSGAGGGTTDEQFF. Here the CDR3 DNA reads TGTGCCAGCAGCGGGGCTGGGGGGGGCACTACCGATGAGCAGTTCTTC. Combining the CDR3 with reference TRBV11-2 and TRBJ2-1 gives the whole variable domain EAGVAQSPRYKIIEKRQSVAFWCNPISGHATLYWYQQILGQGPKLLIQFQNNGVVDDSQLPKDRFSAERLKGVDSTLKIQPAKLEDSAVYLCASSGAGGGTTDEQFFGPGTRLTVL.

This clone was seen only a few times. The CDR3 loop is CAIGTGQGLLSGANVLTF. Here the CDR3 DNA reads TGTGCCATCGGGACAGGACAGGGACTGCTCTCTGGGGCCAACGTCCTGACTTTC. This rearrangement joins TRBV10-3 to TRBJ2-6, with 8 bases matching TRBD1. CDR1 and CDR2 (germline): ENHRY, SYGVKD. The CDR3 totals 18 residues. V lost 8 bases to trimming and J lost 0 bases; unmatched junction nucleotides: 12.

This clone was seen only a few times. This chain links TRBV7-2 with TRBJ1-2; D possibly corresponds to TRBD1 (5 bases). The CDR3 has 16 residues. Germline V gives CDR1 SGHTA, CDR2 FQGNSA. V lost 1 base to trimming and J lost 2 bases, with 14 bases between them. DNA for the CDR3: TGTGCCAGCAGCTTAGTGGGGGGGTCAGTGAACTATGGCTACACCTTC. Protein sequence: CASSLVGGSVNYGYTF.